This T cell receptor beta chain was observed in a study of control samples from healthy donors and cancer patients. Assay: immunoSEQ multiplex PCR; the TCRdb copy retains only in-frame clones and omits some. The sample carries over 150,000 clones, just under 95% recorded once. The clonotype was recovered from a man aged 18 to 30 in good health. Sequencing input: blood.

The CDR3 nucleotides read TGCGCCAGCAGCCCGGGGACAGGGTACACTGAAGCTTTCTTT. Its protein product is CASSPGTGYTEAFF. The rearrangement joins TRBV5-1 to TRBJ1-1; 9 bases match TRBD1. J lost 3 bases, V lost 4 bases, and 4 bases had no gene match. Germline CDR1 is SGHRS and CDR2 is YFSETQ. CDR3 length: 14 residues.